This TCR beta chain is from a study of blood T cell repertoires in COVID-19. Study in general: Sources were T cells, B-cell-depleted T cells, or PBMCs; the material itself was cDNA or gDNA.

Sequenced by immunoSEQ multiplex PCR; TCRdb stores in-frame clones only, minus some. The table has about 220,000 clones, roughly 85% seen once; the top ten hold 4.8%. The germline CDR1 and CDR2 sequences are SGHRS and YFSETQ. The CDR3 is 15 amino acids. V lost 7 bases and J 7 bases, leaving 21 bases between the germline ends. The cohort comprised adults aged about 18 to 89 years residing in some 24 US areas. Membership in each cohort depended on participant-reported clinical history. V and J are TRBV5-1 and TRBJ1-5, with D possibly TRBD1 on 6 matching bases. The TCR originated in a woman in her forties or fifties who had been exposed to COVID-19. Specimen: PBMCs or T cells enriched from blood (not recorded which). In nucleotides, the CDR3 is TGCGCCAGCCAAAGGGCCCCAGGGGTCAGCCAGCCCCAGCATTTT. Translating gives CASQRAPGVSQPQHF.